Listed here are 31 T cell receptor beta chains from one sample, sequenced in a study of T cell responses to AZD1222 COVID-19 vaccine. Here immunoSEQ multiplex PCR was the method, and the copy in TCRdb shows in-frame clones only, minus some. The data show about 92,000 clones, 91% seen once. Material: peripheral blood, obtained on day 0 of AZD1222 vaccination. These receptors came from an adult in good health.

The genes are TRBV27 and TRBJ1-5; D might be TRBD1 (5 bases). This CDR3 comprises 18 residues. Germline V gene sequence: CDR1 MNHEY, CDR2 SMNVEV (reference sequence). The V end was cut by 4 bases, the J end by 5 bases, with 24 bases between. The chain's CDR3 is CASSSLSMGGVGHQPQHF. Here the CDR3 DNA reads TGTGCCAGCAGTTCCCTCTCTATGGGCGGGGTGGGGCATCAGCCCCAGCATTTT.

V usage is TRBV7-2 and J usage is TRBJ1-1; TRBD1 is a possible D gene (5 bases). CDR3 length equals 14 residues. Germline lookup yields CDR1 SGHTA and CDR2 FQGNSA. Deletions cut 6 bases from V and 1 base from J, with 12 bases between. CDR3 protein: CASSYLGANTEAFF. CDR3 nucleotide sequence: TGTGCCAGCAGTTACTTAGGGGCGAACACTGAAGCTTTCTTT.

The CDR3 is CASSPTSGRAIGELFF. The CDR3 nucleotides read TGTGCCAGCAGCCCGACTAGCGGGAGGGCCATCGGGGAGCTGTTTTTT. This chain joins TRBV5-4 and TRBJ2-2; TRBD2 matches at 14 bases. The V segment lost 4 bases and the J segment 7 bases; nucleotides outside the gene matches: 6. CDR1 and CDR2 from the germline V gene are SGHNT and YYREEE (reference sequence). The CDR3 is 16 amino acids.

The J gene is TRBJ2-1, the V gene TRBV7-2; 10 bases agree with TRBD2. CDR1 and CDR2 from the germline V gene are SGHTA and FQGNSA. The CDR3 covers 16 residues. J gave up 3 bases and V 5 bases, and 7 bases lay outside the gene matches. CDR3 coding DNA: TGTGCCAGCAGCAGTACTAGCGGGGCGGGCTACAATGAGCAGTTCTTC. Its protein is CASSSTSGAGYNEQFF.

The chain uses TRBV15 and TRBJ1-5; D is unresolved. CDR1 and CDR2 (germline): LNHNV, YYDKDF (reference sequence). V lost 1 base and J 11 bases, leaving 18 bases between the germline ends. The CDR3 totals 15 residues. Here the CDR3 DNA reads TGTGCCACCAGCAGAGGAAGCACCCCCATCGGAGCCCAGCATTTT. Its translation is CATSRGSTPIGAQHF.

The chain has TRBV7-9 and TRBJ2-3, with 8 bases fitting TRBD2. V shed 5 bases and J 0 bases; nucleotides not matched to a gene: 10. CDR3 length: 17 residues. From germline, CDR1 is SEHNR and CDR2 FQNEAQ (reference sequence). The CDR3 here is CASSLSGGAPSTDTQYF. The CDR3 DNA reads TGTGCCAGCAGCCTCTCCGGGGGGGCCCCTAGCACAGATACGCAGTATTTT.

The chain combines TRBV4-2 with TRBJ2-3; 7 bases are a match to TRBD2. Trimming took 2 bases from V and 0 from J; bases not matched to a gene: 2. The germline gives CDR1 LGHNA, CDR2 YNFKEQ. This CDR3 contains 15 residues. CDR3 nucleotides: TGTGCCAGCAGCCAACCTAGCGGTAGCACAGATACGCAGTATTTT. This codes for CASSQPSGSTDTQYF.

This chain connects TRBV18 to TRBJ1-5; D is unresolved. The CDR3 contains 14 residues. Germline V lookup: CDR1 KGHSH, CDR2 LQKENI. Between the trimmed V and J ends, which lost 5 bases and 5 bases, there was a span of 13 bases. DNA for the CDR3: TGTGCCAGCTCAAGGGAGTTGTTGGATCAGCCCCAGCATTTT. It yields the protein CASSRELLDQPQHF.

This chain connects TRBV7-2 to TRBJ1-2, with 7 positions matching TRBD1. V dropped 1 base and J dropped 8; count of bases not matched to a gene: 7. CDR1 and CDR2 (germline): SGHTA, FQGNSA. The CDR3 runs 14 residues. CDR3 DNA: TGTGCCAGCAGCTTAGAGAAGAGGGGGCGAGGCTACACCTTC. Protein product: CASSLEKRGRGYTF. The full variable domain, with the rest looked up from reference TRBV7-2 and TRBJ1-2, is GAGVSQSPSNKVTEKGKDVELRCDPISGHTALYWYRQSLGQGLEFLIYFQGNSAPDKSGLPSDRFSAERTGGSVSTLTIQRTQQEDSAVYLCASSLEKRGRGYTFGSGTRLTVV.

V and J are TRBV9 and TRBJ1-1, with no clear D. Trimming stripped 7 bases from V and 2 bases from J, with 12 bases between. This CDR3 is 13 amino acids long. Germline CDR1 is SGDLS and CDR2 is YYNGEE. CDR3: CASSLPLNTEAFF. As DNA, the CDR3 is TGTGCCAGCTCACTCCCACTAAACACTGAAGCTTTCTTT.

In its sample, this clone was seen once. This chain joins TRBV5-5 and TRBJ2-3, with D possibly TRBD2 on 5 matching bases. Trimming shortened V by 0 bases and J by 2 bases, and 13 bases separated the two germline ends. The germline CDR1 and CDR2 sequences are SGHKS and YYEKEE (reference sequence). CDR3 length: 16 residues. The CDR3 loop is CASSLGVGRDTDTQYF. The DNA of the CDR3 is TGTGCCAGCAGCTTGGGGGTAGGGAGAGACACAGATACGCAGTATTTT. The full variable domain, completed using reference TRBV5-5 and TRBJ2-3, is DAGVTQSPTHLIKTRGQQVTLRCSPISGHKSVSWYQQVLGQGPQFIFQYYEKEERGRGNFPDRFSARQFPNYSSELNVNALLLGDSALYLCASSLGVGRDTDTQYFGPGTRLTVL.

The gene calls are TRBV6-4 and TRBJ2-7; 9 bases are a match to TRBD1. CDR1 is MRHNA, CDR2 SNTAGT, per germline. V shed 3 bases, J shed 5 bases, and the junction held 11 bases outside the gene matches. The CDR3 consists of 16 residues. CDR3 sequence: CASSDYSWDRAHEQYF. In DNA, the CDR3 is TGTGCCAGCAGTGATTATTCGTGGGACAGGGCTCACGAGCAGTACTTC.

The chain carries TRBV7-2 and TRBJ1-1; unclear D gene. This CDR3 contains 14 residues. Germline-derived CDR1 and CDR2 are SGHTA and FQGNSA. V dropped 4 bases and J dropped 1 base, with 10 bases sitting between them. For the CDR3, the DNA is TGTGCCAGCAGCTACGATCCTCAGAACACTGAAGCTTTCTTT. As protein: CASSYDPQNTEAFF.

V is TRBV21-1 and J is TRBJ1-1. TRBV21-1 is designated a pseudogene. The CDR3 totals 16 residues. The CDR3 is CASSKLRPGGNTEAFF. The CDR3 DNA follows: TGTGCCAGCAGCAAATTACGGCCCGGTGGAAACACTGAAGCTTTCTTT.

The rearrangement links TRBV18 to TRBJ1-1; D gene unclear. Per germline, CDR1 KGHSH and CDR2 LQKENI. The CDR3 is 17 amino acids. V lost 3 bases to trimming and J lost 0 bases, with 17 bases between them. The CDR3 DNA follows: TGTGCCAGCTCACCGTTTGCCGGGGAAGGCATGAACACTGAAGCTTTCTTT. As protein: CASSPFAGEGMNTEAFF.

This sequence joins TRBV7-2 and TRBJ1-5; D is ambiguous. This CDR3 is 15 amino acids long. Trimming shortened V by 2 bases and J by 6 bases, and 14 bases separated the two germline ends. Germline lookup yields CDR1 SGHTA and CDR2 FQGNSA. The CDR3 bases are TGTGCCAGCAGCTTATTCGGAGAATCGGGTCAGCCCCAGCATTTT. This codes for CASSLFGESGQPQHF.

This clone is a singleton in its sample. The chain carries TRBV27 and TRBJ2-3; 7 nucleotides line up with TRBD1. The trim removed 4 bases at V and 0 bases at J, leaving 4 bases unmatched. The CDR3 has 15 amino acids. Germline CDR1 is MNHEY and CDR2 is SMNVEV (reference sequence). As DNA, the CDR3 is TGTGCCAGCAGTTCGGGGACAGCCAGCACAGATACGCAGTATTTT. The encoded protein is CASSSGTASTDTQYF.

This clone came up once. This chain uses TRBV7-8 with TRBJ1-4, with unresolved D. The CDR3 totals 16 residues. With 3 bases removed from V and 0 bases from J, the gap between germline ends came to 11 bases. Germline lookup yields CDR1 SGHVS and CDR2 FQNEAQ. The CDR3 DNA reads as TGTGCCAGCAGCTTCCAATCACGGACAACTAATGAAAAACTGTTTTTT. It yields the protein CASSFQSRTTNEKLFF. The variable domain in full, with the rest retrieved from reference TRBV7-8 and TRBJ1-4, is GAGVSQSPRYKVAKRGQDVALRCDPISGHVSLFWYQQALGQGPEFLTYFQNEAQLDKSGLPSDRFFAERPEGSVSTLKIQRTQQEDSAVYLCASSFQSRTTNEKLFFGSGTQLSVL.

The chain is built from TRBV18 and TRBJ1-3, with TRBD1 as a possible D gene (5 bases). Trimming left V 2 bases short and J 4 bases short, with 9 bases between. The length of the CDR3 is 14 residues. CDR1 KGHSH and CDR2 LQKENI come from the germline V gene. In DNA, the CDR3 is TGTGCCAGCTCACCAGTGACAGAAGGAAACACCATATATTTT. As protein: CASSPVTEGNTIYF.

The chain links TRBV2 to TRBJ1-5; D is unclear. Trimming stripped 7 bases from V and 7 bases from J, with 11 bases between. The germline V gene has CDR1 SNHLY and CDR2 FYNNEI. This CDR3 comprises 12 residues. The CDR3 spells CASNLGPQPQHF. The CDR3 bases are TGTGCCAGCAACCTCGGGCCCCAGCCCCAGCATTTT.

The chain uses TRBV10-3 and TRBJ1-4; D possibly corresponds to TRBD1 (6 bases). The germline gives CDR1 ENHRY, CDR2 SYGVKD. The CDR3 is 14 residues long. The V end lost 10 bases, the J end lost 4 bases, and 16 bases lay between the germline ends. The CDR3 DNA reads as TGTGCCACCCGAACAGGGTACGTTAATGAAAAACTGTTTTTT. Amino acid sequence: CATRTGYVNEKLFF.

The rearrangement uses TRBV5-8 and TRBJ1-2, with TRBD1 matching over 8 bases. Germline lookup yields CDR1 SGHTS and CDR2 YDEGEE. CDR3 length: 15 residues. Trimming cost V 3 bases and J 4 bases; bases outside gene matches: 8. The chain's CDR3 is CASSWSRGRSYGYTF. The CDR3, as DNA: TGTGCCAGCAGCTGGAGCAGGGGGCGAAGCTATGGCTACACCTTC.

This clone was observed a single time. The chain is built from TRBV21-1 and TRBJ1-1. TRBV21-1 counts as a pseudogene. The CDR3 is made up of 14 amino acids. The CDR3 DNA sequence: TGTGCCAGCAGCGCCCAGAGTAGGAACACTGAAGCTTTCTTT. Its translation: CASSAQSRNTEAFF.

The chain is built from TRBV19 and TRBJ1-5, with D tentatively TRBD1 (5 bases). The CDR3 is made up of 14 amino acids. Germline V gene sequence: CDR1 LNHDA, CDR2 SQIVND (reference sequence). Trimming removed 4 bases at V and 4 bases at J, with 11 bases between. For the CDR3, the DNA is TGTGCCAGTAGTACCCCAGGGAGTAATCAGCCCCAGCATTTT. Translated: CASSTPGSNQPQHF.

V is TRBV15 and J is TRBJ1-2; 8 bases line up with TRBD1. V lost 4 bases and J lost 6; bases outside the gene matches: 1. CDR3 length equals 12 residues. From germline, CDR1 is LNHNV and CDR2 YYDKDF (reference sequence). The CDR3, as DNA: TGTGCCACCAGCAAACAGGGGGATGGCTACACCTTC. Translating it yields CATSKQGDGYTF.

The chain carries TRBV4-2 and TRBJ2-1, with D uncertain. V lost 0 bases and J 13 bases, leaving 13 bases between the germline ends. Germline CDR1 and CDR2: LGHNA and YNFKEQ. The CDR3 loop spans 13 amino acids. The CDR3 loop reads CASSQDITNPQFF. The CDR3 DNA reads as TGTGCCAGCAGCCAAGATATAACAAACCCCCAGTTCTTC.

V is TRBV30 and J is TRBJ2-6; no clear D. CDR1 GTSNPN and CDR2 SVGIG come from the germline V gene (reference sequence). This CDR3 contains 16 residues. V lost 2 bases and J lost 0, with 11 bases in between. The CDR3 DNA reads TGTGCCTGGAGTTCCCACCCACCCTCTGGGGCCAACGTCCTGACTTTC. It specifies CAWSSHPPSGANVLTF.

This clone was counted once. The V call is TRBV28, the J call TRBJ1-6; D call uncertain. Germline V CDR1 and CDR2: MDHEN, SYDVKM. The CDR3 is 15 amino acids. V lost 2 bases and J lost 7, with 12 bases in between. CDR3 region: CASSLGVRVNSPLHF. In DNA, the CDR3 is TGTGCCAGCAGTTTAGGGGTTCGGGTAAATTCACCCCTCCACTTT.

Worth noting for this clone: At one end, the junction sequence differs from germline, possibly due to a read error. This chain links TRBV2 with TRBJ1-3, with 11 bases that match TRBD1. The CDR3 extends over 17 amino acids. The germline CDR1 and CDR2 sequences are SNHLY and FYNNEI. The CDR3 sequence: CASTLRGQGVTELPIRF. The DNA for the CDR3 is TGTGCCAGCACCCTCCGGGGACAGGGGGTAACAGAACTACCTATTAGGTTT.

The chain recombines TRBV7-9 with TRBJ2-1; 7 bases match TRBD2. Germline CDR1 reads SEHNR; CDR2 reads FQNEAQ (reference sequence). The J segment lost 3 bases and the V segment lost 2 bases, leaving 7 bases of the junction unmatched. The CDR3 has 16 amino acids. The CDR3 DNA sequence: TGTGCCAGCAGCTTAACGGCGGGGGTTATCTACAATGAGCAGTTCTTC. It encodes CASSLTAGVIYNEQFF.

The chain combines TRBV27 with TRBJ2-7; TRBD1 agrees at 7 bases. The ends lost 11 bases at V and 2 bases at J; junction bases unmatched: 9. From germline, CDR1 is MNHEY and CDR2 SMNVEV (reference sequence). There are 13 residues in the CDR3. CDR3 in amino acids: CAVRGRGAYEQYF. The CDR3 DNA follows: TGTGCCGTGAGGGGGCGAGGGGCCTACGAGCAGTACTTC.